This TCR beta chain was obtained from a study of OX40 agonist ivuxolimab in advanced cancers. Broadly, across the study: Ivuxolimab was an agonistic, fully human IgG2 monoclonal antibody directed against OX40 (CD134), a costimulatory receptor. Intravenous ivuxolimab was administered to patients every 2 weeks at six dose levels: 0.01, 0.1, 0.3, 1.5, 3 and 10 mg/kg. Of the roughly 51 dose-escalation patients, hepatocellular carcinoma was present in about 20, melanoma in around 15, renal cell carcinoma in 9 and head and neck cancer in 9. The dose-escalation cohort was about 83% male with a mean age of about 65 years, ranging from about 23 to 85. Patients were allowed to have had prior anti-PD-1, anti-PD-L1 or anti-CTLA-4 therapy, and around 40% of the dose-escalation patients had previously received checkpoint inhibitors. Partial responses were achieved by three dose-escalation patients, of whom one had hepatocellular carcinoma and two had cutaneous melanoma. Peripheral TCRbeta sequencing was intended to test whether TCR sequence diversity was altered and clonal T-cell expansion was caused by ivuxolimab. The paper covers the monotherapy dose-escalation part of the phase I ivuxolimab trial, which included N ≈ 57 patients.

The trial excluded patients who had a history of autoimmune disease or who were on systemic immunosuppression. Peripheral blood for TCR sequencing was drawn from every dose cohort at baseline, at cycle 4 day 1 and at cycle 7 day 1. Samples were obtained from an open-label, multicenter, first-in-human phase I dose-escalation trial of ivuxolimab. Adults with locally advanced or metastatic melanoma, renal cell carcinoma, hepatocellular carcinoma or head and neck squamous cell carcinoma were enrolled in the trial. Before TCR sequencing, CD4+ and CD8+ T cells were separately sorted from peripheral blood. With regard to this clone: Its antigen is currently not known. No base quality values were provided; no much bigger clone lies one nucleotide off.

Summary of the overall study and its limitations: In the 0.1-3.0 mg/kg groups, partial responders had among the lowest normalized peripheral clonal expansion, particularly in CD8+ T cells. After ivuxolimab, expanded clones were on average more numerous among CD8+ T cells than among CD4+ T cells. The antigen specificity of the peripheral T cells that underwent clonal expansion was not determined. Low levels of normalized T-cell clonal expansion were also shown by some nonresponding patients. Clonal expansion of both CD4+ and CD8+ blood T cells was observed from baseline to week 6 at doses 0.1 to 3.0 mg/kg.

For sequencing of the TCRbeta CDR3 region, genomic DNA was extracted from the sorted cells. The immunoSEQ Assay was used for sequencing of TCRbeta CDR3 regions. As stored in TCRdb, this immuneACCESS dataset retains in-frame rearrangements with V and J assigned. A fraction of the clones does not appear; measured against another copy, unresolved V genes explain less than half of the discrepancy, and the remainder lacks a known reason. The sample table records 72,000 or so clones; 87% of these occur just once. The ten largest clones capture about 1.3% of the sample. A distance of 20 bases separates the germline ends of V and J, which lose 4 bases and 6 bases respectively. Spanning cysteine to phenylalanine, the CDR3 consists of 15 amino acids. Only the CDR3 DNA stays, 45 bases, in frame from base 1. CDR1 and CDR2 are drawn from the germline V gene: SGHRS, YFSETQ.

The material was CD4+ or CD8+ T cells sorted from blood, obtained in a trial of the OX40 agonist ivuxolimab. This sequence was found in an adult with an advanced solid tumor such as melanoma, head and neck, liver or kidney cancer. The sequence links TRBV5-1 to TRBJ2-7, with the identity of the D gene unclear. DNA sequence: TGCGCCAGCAGCACCTCAAACGCCCGACGAGGCGAGCAGTACTTC. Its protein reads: CASSTSNARRGEQYF.